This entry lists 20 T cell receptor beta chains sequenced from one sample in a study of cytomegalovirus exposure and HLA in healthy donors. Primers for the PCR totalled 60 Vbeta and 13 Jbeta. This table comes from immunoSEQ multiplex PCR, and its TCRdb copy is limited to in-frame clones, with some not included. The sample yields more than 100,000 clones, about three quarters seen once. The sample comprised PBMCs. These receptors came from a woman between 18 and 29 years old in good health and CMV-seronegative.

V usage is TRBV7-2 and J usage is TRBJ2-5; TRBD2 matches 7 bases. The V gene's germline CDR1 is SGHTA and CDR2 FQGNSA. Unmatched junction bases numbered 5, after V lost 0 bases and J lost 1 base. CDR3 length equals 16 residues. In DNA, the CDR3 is TGTGCCAGCAGCTTAGCCGTCGGCGGGGGCCAAGAGACCCAGTACTTC. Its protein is CASSLAVGGGQETQYF.

CDR3 amino acids: CAWSESGYTQYF. CDR3 DNA: TGTGCCTGGAGTGAGAGCGGGTATACGCAGTATTTT. This chain links TRBV30 with TRBJ2-3, with D possibly matching TRBD2 (6 bases). This CDR3 has 12 residues. Germline CDR1 and CDR2: GTSNPN and SVGIG (reference sequence). The V end was cut by 1 base, the J end by 7 bases, with 9 bases between.

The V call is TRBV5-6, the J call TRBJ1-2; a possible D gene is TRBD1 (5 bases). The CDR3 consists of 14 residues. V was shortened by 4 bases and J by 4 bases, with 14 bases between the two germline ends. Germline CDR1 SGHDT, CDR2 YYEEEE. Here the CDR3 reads CASSIDDSSYGYTF. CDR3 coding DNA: TGTGCCAGCAGCATAGATGACAGCAGCTATGGCTACACCTTC.

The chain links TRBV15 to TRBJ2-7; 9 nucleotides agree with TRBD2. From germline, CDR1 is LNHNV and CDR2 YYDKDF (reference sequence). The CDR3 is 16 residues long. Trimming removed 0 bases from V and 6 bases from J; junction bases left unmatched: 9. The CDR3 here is CATSRDQVAGVAEQYF. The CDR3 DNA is TGTGCCACCAGCAGAGATCAGGTAGCGGGAGTTGCCGAGCAGTACTTC.

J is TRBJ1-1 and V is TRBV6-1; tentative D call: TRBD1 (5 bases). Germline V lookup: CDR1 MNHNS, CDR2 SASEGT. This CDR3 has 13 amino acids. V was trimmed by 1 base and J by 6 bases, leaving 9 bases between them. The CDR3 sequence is CASSEVTGSEAFF. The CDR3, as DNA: TGTGCCAGCAGTGAAGTAACAGGTTCTGAAGCTTTCTTT.

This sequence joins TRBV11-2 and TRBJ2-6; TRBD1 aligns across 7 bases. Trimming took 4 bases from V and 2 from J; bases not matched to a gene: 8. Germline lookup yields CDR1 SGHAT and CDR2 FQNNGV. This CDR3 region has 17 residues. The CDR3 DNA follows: TGTGCCAGCAGCTCGGCACAGGGGTTTGCTGGGGCCAACGTCCTGACTTTC. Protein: CASSSAQGFAGANVLTF.

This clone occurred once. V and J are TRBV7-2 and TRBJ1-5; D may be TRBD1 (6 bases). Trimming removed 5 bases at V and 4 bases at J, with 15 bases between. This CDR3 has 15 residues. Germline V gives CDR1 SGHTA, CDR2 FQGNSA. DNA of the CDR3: TGTGCCAGCAGCCCTAACTACAGGGTGAATCAGCCCCAGCATTTT. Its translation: CASSPNYRVNQPQHF.

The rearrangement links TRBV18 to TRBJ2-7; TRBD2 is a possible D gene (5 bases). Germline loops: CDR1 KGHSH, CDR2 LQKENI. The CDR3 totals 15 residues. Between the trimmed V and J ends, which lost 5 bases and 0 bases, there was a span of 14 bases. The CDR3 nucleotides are TGTGCCAGCTCATTTGGACTCGGAATCTCCTACGAGCAGTACTTC. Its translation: CASSFGLGISYEQYF.

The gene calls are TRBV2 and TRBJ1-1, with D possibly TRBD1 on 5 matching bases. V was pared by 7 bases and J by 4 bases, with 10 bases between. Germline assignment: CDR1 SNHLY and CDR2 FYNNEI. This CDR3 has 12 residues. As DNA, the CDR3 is TGTGCCAGCACTGGTGACAGCACTGAAGCTTTCTTT. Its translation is CASTGDSTEAFF.

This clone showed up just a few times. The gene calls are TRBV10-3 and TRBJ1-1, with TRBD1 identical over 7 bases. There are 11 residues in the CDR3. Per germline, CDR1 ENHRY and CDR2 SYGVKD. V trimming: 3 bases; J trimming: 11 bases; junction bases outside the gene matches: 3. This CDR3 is CAISDTGVAFF. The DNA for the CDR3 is TGTGCCATCAGTGATACAGGGGTGGCTTTCTTT.

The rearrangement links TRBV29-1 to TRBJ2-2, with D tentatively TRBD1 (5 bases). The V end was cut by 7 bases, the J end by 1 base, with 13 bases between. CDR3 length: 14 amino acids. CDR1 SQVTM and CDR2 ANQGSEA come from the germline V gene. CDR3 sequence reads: CSGGETGNTGELFF. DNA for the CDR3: TGCAGCGGAGGAGAAACAGGGAACACCGGGGAGCTGTTTTTT.

Written as DNA, the CDR3 is TGTGCCAGCAGCACACCCTCCTCTGGGGCCAACGTCCTGACTTTC. Its translation is CASSTPSSGANVLTF. This rearrangement joins TRBV5-6 to TRBJ2-6; D gene unclear. The CDR3 extends over 15 amino acids. Germline V gene sequence: CDR1 SGHDT, CDR2 YYEEEE. V was trimmed by 4 bases and J by 0 bases, leaving 8 bases between them.

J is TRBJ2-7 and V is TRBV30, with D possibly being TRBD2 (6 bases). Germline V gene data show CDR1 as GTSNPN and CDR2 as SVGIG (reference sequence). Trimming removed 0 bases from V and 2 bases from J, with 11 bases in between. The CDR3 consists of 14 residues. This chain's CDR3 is CAWSVNGLTYEQYF. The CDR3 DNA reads TGTGCCTGGAGTGTAAATGGACTAACCTACGAGCAGTACTTC.

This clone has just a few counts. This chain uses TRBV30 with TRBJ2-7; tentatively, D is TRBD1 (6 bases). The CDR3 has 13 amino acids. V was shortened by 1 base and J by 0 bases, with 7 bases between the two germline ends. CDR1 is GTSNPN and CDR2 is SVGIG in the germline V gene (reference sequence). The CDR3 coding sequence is TGTGCCTGGAGTGAAGGGGGCTCCTACGAGCAGTACTTC. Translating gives CAWSEGGSYEQYF. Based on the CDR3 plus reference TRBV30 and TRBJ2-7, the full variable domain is SQTIHQWPATLVQPVGSPLSLECTVEGTSNPNLYWYRQAAGRGLQLLFYSVGIGQISSEVPQNLSASRPQDRQFILSSKKLLLSDSGFYLCAWSEGGSYEQYFGPGTRLTVT.

The CDR3 DNA reads as TGTGCCAGCAGCTCTCCACAGGGATCGATTTACACTGAAGCTTTCTTT. Protein: CASSSPQGSIYTEAFF. This chain uses TRBV7-9 with TRBJ1-1, with D perhaps TRBD1 (6 bases). V lost 4 bases to trimming and J lost 3 bases, with 18 bases between them. The CDR3 runs to 16 residues. In germline, CDR1 is SEHNR, CDR2 FQNEAQ (reference sequence). Looking up the rest from reference TRBV7-9 and TRBJ1-1 gives the full variable domain: DTGVSQNPRHKITKRGQNVTFRCDPISEHNRLYWYRQTLGQGPEFLTYFQNEAQLEKSRLLSDRFSAERPKGSFSTLEIQRTEQGDSAMYLCASSSPQGSIYTEAFFGQGTRLTVV.

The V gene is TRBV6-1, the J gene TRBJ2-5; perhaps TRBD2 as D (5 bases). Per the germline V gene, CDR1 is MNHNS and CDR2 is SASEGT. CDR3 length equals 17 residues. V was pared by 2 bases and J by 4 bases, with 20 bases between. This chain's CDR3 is CASSESRSSGMGETQYF. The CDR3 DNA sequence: TGTGCCAGCAGTGAAAGTCGTTCCAGCGGTATGGGAGAGACCCAGTACTTC.

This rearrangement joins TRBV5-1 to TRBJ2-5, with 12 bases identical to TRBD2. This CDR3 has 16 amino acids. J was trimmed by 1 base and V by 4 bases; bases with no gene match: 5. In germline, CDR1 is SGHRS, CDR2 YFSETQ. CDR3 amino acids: CASSRTSGDLQETQYF. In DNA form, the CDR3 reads TGCGCCAGCAGCCGGACTAGCGGGGATCTCCAAGAGACCCAGTACTTC.

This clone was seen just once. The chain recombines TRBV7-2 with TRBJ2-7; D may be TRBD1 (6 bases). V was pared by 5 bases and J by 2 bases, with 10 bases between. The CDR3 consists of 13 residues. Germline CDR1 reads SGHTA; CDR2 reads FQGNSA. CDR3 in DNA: TGTGCCAGCAGCACTGACAGGACCTACGAGCAGTACTTC. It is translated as CASSTDRTYEQYF. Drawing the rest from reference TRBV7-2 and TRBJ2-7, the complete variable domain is GAGVSQSPSNKVTEKGKDVELRCDPISGHTALYWYRQSLGQGLEFLIYFQGNSAPDKSGLPSDRFSAERTGGSVSTLTIQRTQQEDSAVYLCASSTDRTYEQYFGPGTRLTVT.

The CDR3 region has the DNA TGTGCCAGCAGTACTAGCGCCACCTCCCCAGATACGCAGTATTTT. Encoded protein: CASSTSATSPDTQYF. This chain uses TRBV9 with TRBJ2-3; 7 nucleotides agree with TRBD2. Germline loops: CDR1 SGDLS, CDR2 YYNGEE. There are 15 residues in the CDR3. J lost 4 bases, V lost 5 bases, and 10 bases had no gene match.

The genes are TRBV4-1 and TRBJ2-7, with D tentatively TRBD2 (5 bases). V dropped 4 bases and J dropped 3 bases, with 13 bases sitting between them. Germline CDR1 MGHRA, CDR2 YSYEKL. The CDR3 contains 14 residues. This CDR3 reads CASSLRTDGYEQYF. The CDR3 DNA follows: TGCGCCAGCAGCCTAAGGACTGACGGCTACGAGCAGTACTTC.